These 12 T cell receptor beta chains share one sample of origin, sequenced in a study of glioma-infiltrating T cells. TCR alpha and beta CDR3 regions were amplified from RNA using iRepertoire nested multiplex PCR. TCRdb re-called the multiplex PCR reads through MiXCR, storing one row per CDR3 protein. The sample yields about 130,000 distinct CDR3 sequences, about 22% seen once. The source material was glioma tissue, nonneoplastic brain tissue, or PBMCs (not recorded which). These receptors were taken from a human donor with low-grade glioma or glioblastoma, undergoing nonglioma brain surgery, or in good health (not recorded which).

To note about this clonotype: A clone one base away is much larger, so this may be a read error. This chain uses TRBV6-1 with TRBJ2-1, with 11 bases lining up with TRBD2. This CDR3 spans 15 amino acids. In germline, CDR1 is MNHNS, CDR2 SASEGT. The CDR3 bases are TGTGCCAGCAGTGAATCTAGCGGGGGGTACAATGAGCGGTTCTTC. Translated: CASSESSGGYNERFF.

The CDR3 loop is CASSSENLLRNTIYF. The CDR3 coding sequence is TGTGCCAGCAGCTCTGAAAACCTCTTGAGAAACACCATATATTTT. V is TRBV11-3 and J is TRBJ1-3; D is ambiguous. V dropped 4 bases and J dropped 5 bases, with 15 bases sitting between them. Germline CDR1 and CDR2: SGHNT and YENEEA. The CDR3 spans 15 residues.

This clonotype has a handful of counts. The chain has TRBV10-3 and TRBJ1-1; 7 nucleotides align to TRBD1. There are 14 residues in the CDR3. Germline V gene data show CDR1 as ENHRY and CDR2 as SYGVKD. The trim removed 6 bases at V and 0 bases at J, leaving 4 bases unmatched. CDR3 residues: CAISEDRMNTEAFF. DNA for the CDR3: TGTGCCATCAGCGAGGACAGGATGAACACTGAAGCTTTCTTT.

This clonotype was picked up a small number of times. The CDR3 loop reads CSVVVQGLNQPQHF. The CDR3 coding sequence is TGCAGCGTTGTGGTCCAGGGGTTAAATCAGCCCCAGCATTTT. This chain uses TRBV29-1 with TRBJ1-5; possible D gene TRBD1, 6 bases. Trimming stripped 4 bases from V and 4 bases from J, with 14 bases between. Germline V CDR1 and CDR2: SQVTM, ANQGSEA. CDR3 length: 14 residues.

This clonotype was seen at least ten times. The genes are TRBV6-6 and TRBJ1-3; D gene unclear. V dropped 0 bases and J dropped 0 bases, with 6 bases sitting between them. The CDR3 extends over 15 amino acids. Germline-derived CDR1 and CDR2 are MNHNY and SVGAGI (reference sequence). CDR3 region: CASSYSAVSGNTIYF. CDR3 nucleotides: TGTGCCAGCAGTTACTCGGCAGTCTCTGGAAACACCATATATTTT.

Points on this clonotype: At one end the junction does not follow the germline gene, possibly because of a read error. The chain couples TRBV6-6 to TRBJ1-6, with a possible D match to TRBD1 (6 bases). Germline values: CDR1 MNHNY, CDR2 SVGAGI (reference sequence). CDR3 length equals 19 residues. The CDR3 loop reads CASSYDQTGRSSYNSPLYF. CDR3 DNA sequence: TGTGCCAGCAGTTACGACCAGACAGGCCGGAGCTCCTATAATTCACCCCTCTACTTT.

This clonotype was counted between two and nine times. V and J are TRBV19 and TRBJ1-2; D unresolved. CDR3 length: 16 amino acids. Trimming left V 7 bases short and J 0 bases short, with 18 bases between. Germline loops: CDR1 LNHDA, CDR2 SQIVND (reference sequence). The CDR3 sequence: CASNARIFPANYGYTF. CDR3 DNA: TGTGCCAGTAATGCGAGGATCTTCCCTGCTAACTATGGCTACACCTTC.

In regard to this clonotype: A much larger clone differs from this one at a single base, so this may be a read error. The CDR3 is CSARAQGVGSEQFF. The DNA for the CDR3 is TGCAGTGCTAGAGCTCAGGGGGTAGGAAGTGAGCAGTTCTTC. The chain links TRBV20-1 to TRBJ2-1, with 7 bases that match TRBD1. CDR3 length equals 14 residues. The V gene's germline CDR1 is DFQATT and CDR2 SNEGSKA (reference sequence). The V gene end was trimmed by 1 base and the J gene end by 9 bases; junction bases not matched to a gene: 9.

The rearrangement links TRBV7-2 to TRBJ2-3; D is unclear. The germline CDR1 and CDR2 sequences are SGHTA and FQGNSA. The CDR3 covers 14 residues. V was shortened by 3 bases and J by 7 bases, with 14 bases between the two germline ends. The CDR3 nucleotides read TGTGCCAGCAGCTTTGTCCGGGCAGAGCATACGCAGTATTTT. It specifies CASSFVRAEHTQYF.

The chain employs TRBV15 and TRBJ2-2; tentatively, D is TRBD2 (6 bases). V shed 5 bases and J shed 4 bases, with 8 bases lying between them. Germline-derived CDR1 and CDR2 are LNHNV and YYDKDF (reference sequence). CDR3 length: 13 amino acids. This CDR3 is CATSYGGTGELFF. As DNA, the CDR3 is TGTGCCACCAGCTACGGGGGCACCGGGGAGCTGTTTTTT.

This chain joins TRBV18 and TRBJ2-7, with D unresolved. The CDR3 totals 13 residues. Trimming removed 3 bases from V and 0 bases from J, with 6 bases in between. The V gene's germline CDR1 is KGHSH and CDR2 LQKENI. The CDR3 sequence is CASSPQRSYEQYV. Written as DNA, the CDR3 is TGTGCCAGCTCACCGCAGCGCTCCTACGAGCAGTACGTC.

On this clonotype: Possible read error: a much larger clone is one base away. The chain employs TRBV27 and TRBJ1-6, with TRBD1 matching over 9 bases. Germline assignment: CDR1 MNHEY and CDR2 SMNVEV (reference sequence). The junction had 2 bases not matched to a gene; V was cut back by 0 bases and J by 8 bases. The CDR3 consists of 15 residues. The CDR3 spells CASSLSWDRDSPLHF. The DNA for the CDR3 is TGTGCCAGCAGTTTATCCTGGGACAGGGATTCACCCCTCCACTTT.